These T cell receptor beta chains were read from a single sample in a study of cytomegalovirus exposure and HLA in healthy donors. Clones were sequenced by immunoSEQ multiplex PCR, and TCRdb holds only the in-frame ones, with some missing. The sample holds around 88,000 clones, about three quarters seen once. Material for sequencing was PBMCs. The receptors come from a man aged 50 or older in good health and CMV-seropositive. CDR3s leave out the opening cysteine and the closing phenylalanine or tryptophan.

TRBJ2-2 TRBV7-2 AFTTAGDLTGELF
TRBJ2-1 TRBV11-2 ASSLTTQYNEQF
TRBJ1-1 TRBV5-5 ASSWGQGNTEAF
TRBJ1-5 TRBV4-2 ASSQDFGQGNQPQH
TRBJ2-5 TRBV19 ASSIGTSGLETQY
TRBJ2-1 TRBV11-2 ASSYYVGDEQF
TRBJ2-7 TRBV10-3 AISTGGLRDYEQY
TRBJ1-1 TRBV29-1 SVDYSGNTEAF
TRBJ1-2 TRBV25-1 ASSEWGDYGYT
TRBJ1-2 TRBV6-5 ASSYLGTANYGYP
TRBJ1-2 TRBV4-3 ASSQGVMVDLSYP
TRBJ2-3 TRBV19 ASRPNCSTDTQY
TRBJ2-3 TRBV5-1 ASSKTGGQTDTQY
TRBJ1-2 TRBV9 ASNQYSRGYT
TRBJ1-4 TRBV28 ASSLTDRGRSNEKLF
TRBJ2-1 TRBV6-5 ASSYLSGINEQF
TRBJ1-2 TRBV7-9 ASRQGADDYGYT
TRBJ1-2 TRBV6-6 ASSTRQGYGYT
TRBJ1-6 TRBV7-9 ASSFETGPNSPLH
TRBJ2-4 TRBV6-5 ASSFGGIQY
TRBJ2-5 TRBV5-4 ASSTDRDETQY
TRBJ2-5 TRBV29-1 SARDRGYQETQY
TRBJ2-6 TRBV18 ASSPLIGDTHRSGANVLT
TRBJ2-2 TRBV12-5 ASGLAGVTGELF
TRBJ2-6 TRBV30 AWRPGQGRSGANVLT
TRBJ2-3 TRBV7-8 ASSPGLAVTDTQY
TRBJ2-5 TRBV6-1 ASGTGSQETQY
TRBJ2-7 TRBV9 ASSEAIGEAYEQY
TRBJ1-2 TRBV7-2 ASRGAGTLYGYT
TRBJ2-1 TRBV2 ASSEIGVSGYNEQF
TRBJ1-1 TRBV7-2 ASSLIPGQGPEAF
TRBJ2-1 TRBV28 ASSDSGGSQINEQF
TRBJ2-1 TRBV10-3 AISEGSLAGSYNEQF
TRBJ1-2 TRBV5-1 ASSLAVVEGYGYT
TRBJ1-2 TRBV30 AWSVQGRAGYT
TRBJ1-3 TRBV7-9 ASSSRGGPENTIY
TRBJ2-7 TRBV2 ASSIPQGVSYEQY
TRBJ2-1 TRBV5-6 ASRRGLGTSSYNEQF
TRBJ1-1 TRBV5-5 ASSFGLNTEAF
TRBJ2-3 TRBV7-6 ASSARDLVPDTQY
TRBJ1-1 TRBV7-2 ASSLTGGGNTEAF
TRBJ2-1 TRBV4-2 ASSWTSGPQRMDEQF
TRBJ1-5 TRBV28 ASSADRGPVGQPQH
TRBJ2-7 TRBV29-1 SVGSGGAAYEQY